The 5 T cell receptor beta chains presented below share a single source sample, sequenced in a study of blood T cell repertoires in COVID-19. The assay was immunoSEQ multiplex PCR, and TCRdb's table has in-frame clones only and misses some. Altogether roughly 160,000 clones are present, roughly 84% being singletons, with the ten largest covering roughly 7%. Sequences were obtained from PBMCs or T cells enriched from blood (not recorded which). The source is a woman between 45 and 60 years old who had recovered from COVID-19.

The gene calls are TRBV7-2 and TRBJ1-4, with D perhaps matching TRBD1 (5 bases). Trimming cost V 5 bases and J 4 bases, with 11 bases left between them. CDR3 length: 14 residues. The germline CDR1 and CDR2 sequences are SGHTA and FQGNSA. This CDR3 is CASSGGTVNEKLFF. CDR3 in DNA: TGTGCCAGCAGCGGAGGGACCGTTAATGAAAAACTGTTTTTT. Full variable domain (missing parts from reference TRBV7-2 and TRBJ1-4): GAGVSQSPSNKVTEKGKDVELRCDPISGHTALYWYRQSLGQGLEFLIYFQGNSAPDKSGLPSDRFSAERTGGSVSTLTIQRTQQEDSAVYLCASSGGTVNEKLFFGSGTQLSVL.

CDR3 protein: CASSFPRGVNTEAFF. CDR3 bases: TGTGCCAGCAGCTTTCCTCGGGGGGTGAACACTGAAGCTTTCTTT. The V call is TRBV5-4, the J call TRBJ1-1; tentatively, D is TRBD1 (5 bases). Germline CDR1 and CDR2: SGHNT and YYREEE (reference sequence). The CDR3 covers 15 residues. The ends were cut back, 2 bases at V and 0 bases at J, with 11 bases in the middle.

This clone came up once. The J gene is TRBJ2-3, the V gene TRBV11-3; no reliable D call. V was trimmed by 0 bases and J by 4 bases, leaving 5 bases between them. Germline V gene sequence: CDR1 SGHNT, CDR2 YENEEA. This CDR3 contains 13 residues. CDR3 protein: CASSLDTSDTQYF. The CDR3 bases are TGTGCCAGCAGCTTAGATACTTCAGATACGCAGTATTTT. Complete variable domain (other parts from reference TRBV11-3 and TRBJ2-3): EAGVVQSPRYKIIEKKQPVAFWCNPISGHNTLYWYLQNLGQGPELLIRYENEEAVDDSQLPKDRFSAERLKGVDSTLKIQPAELGDSAVYLCASSLDTSDTQYFGPGTRLTVL.

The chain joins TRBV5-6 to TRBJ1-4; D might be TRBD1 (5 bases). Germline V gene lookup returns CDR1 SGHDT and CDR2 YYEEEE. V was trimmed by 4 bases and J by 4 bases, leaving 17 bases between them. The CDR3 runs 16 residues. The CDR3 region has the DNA TGTGCCAGCAGCCCGGCGACAGATACGAATAATGAAAAACTGTTTTTT. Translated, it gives CASSPATDTNNEKLFF.

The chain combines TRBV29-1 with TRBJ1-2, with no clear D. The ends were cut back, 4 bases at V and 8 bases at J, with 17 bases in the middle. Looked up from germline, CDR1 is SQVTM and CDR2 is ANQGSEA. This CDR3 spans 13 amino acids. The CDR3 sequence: CSVAERAGIGYTF. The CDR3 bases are TGCAGCGTTGCGGAGCGAGCGGGGATCGGCTACACCTTC.